What follows is one T cell receptor (beta chain) and its context. The clone's antigen remains unknown. No much larger clone is present one base from it, and per-base qualities are unavailable. Library preparation was by the immunoSEQ multiplex PCR assay. This immuneACCESS table, as held by TCRdb, lists in-frame sequences with V and J called but not all clones. Of the missing ones, under half trace to an unresolved V gene in checked studies; the others have no known cause. Here the sample has about 8,600 clones; roughly 87% occur a single time. The ten biggest clones cover 11% to 15% of the sample. This sample was included in a study of chemoradiotherapy in HPV16-positive cancers (dated by TCRdb to between 2022 and 2023). Concerning the study at large: Candidate HPV-specific T-cell clones and common TCR motifs were defined through functional T-cell assays on cells from a couple of HPV16-positive patients. Whether T-cell immunity against the HPV oncoproteins E6 and E7 changes during chemoradiotherapy and whether survival is affected by this immunity were examined in the study. The candidate HPV-specific TCRs and motifs were then tracked in TCR repertoires from 80 to 95 patients with HPV-related cancers. The paper as a whole reports these results and caveats: In HPV16-positive patients, expansion of HPV-responsive T cells during chemoradiotherapy was associated with improved recurrence-free survival. The functional definition of HPV-specific T cells was derived from only a couple of HPV16-positive patients, and the survival association was reported for HPV16-positive patients. Expansion of candidate HPV-specific clones and E7-related TCR motifs was observed in the tumor microenvironment during treatment, whereas no such expansion was observed for non-HPV-specific T cells.

Repertoires were sampled multiple times during chemoradiotherapy, which allowed clonal expansion in the tumor microenvironment to be followed. Inclusive of the bounding cysteine and phenylalanine, the CDR3 is 14 residues long. CDR3 DNA only is kept here, 42 bases in frame from base 1. Trimming costs V 3 bases and J 10 bases, and their ends lie 14 bases apart. The germline V gene encodes CDR1 SGHNT and CDR2 YYREEE (reference sequence). The sequence joins TRBV5-4 to TRBJ1-6; the D gene identity is not certain. The source of this sequence is a human donor with HPV-associated anogenital cancer. The sequenced sample was blood, obtained from a patient who underwent chemoradiotherapy. The DNA is as follows: TGTGCCAGCAGCTCTTTGGACGCGGGCTCACCCCTCCACTTT. Its translation is CASSSLDAGSPLHF.